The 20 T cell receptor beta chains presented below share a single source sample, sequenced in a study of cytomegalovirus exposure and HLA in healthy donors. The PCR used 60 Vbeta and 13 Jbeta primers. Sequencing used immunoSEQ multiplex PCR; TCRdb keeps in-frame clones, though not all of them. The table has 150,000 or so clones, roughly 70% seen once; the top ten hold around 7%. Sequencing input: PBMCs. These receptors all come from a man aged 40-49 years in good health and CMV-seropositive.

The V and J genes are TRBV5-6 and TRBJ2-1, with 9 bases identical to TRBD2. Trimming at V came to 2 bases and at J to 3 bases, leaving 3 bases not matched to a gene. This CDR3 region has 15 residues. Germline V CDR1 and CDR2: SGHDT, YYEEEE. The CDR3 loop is CASSFASGVYNEQFF. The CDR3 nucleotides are TGTGCCAGCAGCTTTGCTAGCGGGGTCTACAATGAGCAGTTCTTC.

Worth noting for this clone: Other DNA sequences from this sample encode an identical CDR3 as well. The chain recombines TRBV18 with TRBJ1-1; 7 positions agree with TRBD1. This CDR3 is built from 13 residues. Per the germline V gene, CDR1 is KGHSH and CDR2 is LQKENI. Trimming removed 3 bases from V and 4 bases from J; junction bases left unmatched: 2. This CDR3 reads CASSPAGGTEAFF. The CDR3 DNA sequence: TGTGCCAGCTCACCTGCAGGGGGCACTGAAGCTTTCTTT.

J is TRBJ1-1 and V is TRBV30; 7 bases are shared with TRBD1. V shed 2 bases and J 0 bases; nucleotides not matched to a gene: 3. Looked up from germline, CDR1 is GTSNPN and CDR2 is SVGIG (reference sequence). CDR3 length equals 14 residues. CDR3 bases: TGTGCCTGGAGTAAAAGGGGGCTGAACACTGAAGCTTTCTTT. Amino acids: CAWSKRGLNTEAFF.

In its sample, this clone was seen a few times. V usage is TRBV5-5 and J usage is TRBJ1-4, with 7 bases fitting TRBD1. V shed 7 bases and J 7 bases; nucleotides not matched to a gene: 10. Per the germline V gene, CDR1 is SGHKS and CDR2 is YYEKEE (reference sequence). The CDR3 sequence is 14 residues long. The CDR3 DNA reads TGTGCCAGCCAGGAAGGGACAGAAATTGAAAAACTGTTTTTT. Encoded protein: CASQEGTEIEKLFF.

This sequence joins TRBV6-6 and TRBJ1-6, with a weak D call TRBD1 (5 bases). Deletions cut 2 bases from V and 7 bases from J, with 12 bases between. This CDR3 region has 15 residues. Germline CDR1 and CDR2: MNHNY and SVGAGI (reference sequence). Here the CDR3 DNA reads TGTGCCAGCAGTTACGTCGAGGGGAGGAATTCACCCCTCCACTTT. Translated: CASSYVEGRNSPLHF.

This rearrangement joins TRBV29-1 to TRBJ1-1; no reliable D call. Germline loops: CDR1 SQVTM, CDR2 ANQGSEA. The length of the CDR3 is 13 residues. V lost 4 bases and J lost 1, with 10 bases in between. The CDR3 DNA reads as TGCAGCGTTGTTGGAGGGAAGAACACTGAAGCTTTCTTT. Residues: CSVVGGKNTEAFF.

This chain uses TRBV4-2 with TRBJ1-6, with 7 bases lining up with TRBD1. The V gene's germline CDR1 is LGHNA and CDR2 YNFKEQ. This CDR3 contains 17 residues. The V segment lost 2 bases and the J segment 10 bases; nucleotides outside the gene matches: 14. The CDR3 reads CASSQIQGPNSGSPLHF. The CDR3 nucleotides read TGTGCCAGCAGCCAAATACAGGGGCCTAACTCAGGGTCACCCCTCCACTTT.

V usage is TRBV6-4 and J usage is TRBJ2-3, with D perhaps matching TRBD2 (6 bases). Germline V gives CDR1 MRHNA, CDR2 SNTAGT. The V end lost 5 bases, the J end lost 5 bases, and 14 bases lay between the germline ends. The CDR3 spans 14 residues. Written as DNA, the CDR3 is TGTGCCAGCAGTACGGGGGACGGTGGAGATACGCAGTATTTT. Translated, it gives CASSTGDGGDTQYF.

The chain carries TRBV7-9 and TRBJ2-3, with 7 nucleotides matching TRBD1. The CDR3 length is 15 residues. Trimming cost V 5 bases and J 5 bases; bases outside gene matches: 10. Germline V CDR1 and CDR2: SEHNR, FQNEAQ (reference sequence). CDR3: CASSPVTRGRDTQYF. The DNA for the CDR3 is TGTGCCAGCAGCCCCGTAACGAGGGGGCGAGATACGCAGTATTTT.

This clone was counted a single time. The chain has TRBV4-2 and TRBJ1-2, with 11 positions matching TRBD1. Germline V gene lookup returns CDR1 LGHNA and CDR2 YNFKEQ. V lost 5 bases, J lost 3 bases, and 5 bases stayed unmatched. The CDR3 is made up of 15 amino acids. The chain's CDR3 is CASSEGTGGDYGYTF. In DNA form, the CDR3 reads TGTGCCAGCAGCGAAGGGACAGGGGGGGACTATGGCTACACCTTC.

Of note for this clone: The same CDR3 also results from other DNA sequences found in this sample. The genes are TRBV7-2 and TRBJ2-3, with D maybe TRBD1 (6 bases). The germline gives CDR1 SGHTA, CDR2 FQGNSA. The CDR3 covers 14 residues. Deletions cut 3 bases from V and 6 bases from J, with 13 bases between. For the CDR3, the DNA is TGTGCCAGCAGCTTCGGACAGACCCACGATACGCAGTATTTT. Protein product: CASSFGQTHDTQYF.

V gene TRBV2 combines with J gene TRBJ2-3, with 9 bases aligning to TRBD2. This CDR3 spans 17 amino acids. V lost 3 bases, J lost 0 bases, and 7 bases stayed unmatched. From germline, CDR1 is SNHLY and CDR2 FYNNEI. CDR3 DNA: TGTGCCAGCAGTGAGGGCAATCTAGCGGGGAGCACAGATACGCAGTATTTT. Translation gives CASSEGNLAGSTDTQYF. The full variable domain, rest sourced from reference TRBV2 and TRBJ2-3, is EPEVTQTPSHQVTQMGQEVILRCVPISNHLYFYWYRQILGQKVEFLVSFYNNEISEKSEIFDDQFSVERPDGSNFTLKIRSTKLEDSAMYFCASSEGNLAGSTDTQYFGPGTRLTVL.

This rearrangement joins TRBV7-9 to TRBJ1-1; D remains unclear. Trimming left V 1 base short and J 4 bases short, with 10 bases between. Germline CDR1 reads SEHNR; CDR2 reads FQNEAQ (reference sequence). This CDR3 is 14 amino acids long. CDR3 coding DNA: TGTGCCAGCAGCTTAGACCCTAGGAGCACTGAAGCTTTCTTT. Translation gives CASSLDPRSTEAFF.

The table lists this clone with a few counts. As DNA, the CDR3 is TGTGCTAGTGGTAACTCCGGACAGGGCCCTCAAGAGACCCAGTACTTC. The encoded protein is CASGNSGQGPQETQYF. This rearrangement joins TRBV12-5 to TRBJ2-5, with 8 bases matching TRBD1. This CDR3 region has 16 residues. Looked up from germline, CDR1 is LGHNT and CDR2 is FRNRAP. V lost 5 bases, J lost 2 bases, and 10 bases stayed unmatched.

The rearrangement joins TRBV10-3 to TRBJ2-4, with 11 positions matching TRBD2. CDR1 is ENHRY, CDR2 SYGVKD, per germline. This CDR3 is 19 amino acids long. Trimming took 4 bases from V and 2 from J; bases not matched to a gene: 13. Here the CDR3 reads CAISADTRTSGGTKNIQYF. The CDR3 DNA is TGTGCCATCAGTGCCGACACTCGAACTAGCGGGGGAACCAAAAACATTCAGTACTTC.

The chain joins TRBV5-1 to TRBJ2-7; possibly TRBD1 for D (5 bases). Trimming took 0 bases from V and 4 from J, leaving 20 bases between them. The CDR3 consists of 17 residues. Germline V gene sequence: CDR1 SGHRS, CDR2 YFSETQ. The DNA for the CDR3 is TGCGCCAGCAGCTTGGTTTCTGGGGCCACTCTACCTTACGAGCAGTACTTC. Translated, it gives CASSLVSGATLPYEQYF.

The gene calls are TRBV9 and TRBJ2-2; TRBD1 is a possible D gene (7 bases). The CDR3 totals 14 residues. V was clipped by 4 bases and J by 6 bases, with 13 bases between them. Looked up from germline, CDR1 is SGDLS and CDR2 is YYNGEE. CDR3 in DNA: TGTGCCAGCAGCTTAACAGGGGAGGCCGGGGAGCTGTTTTTT. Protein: CASSLTGEAGELFF.

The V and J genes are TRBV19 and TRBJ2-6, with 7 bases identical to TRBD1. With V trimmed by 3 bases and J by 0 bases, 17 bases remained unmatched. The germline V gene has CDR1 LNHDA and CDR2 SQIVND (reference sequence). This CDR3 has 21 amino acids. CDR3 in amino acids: CASSIGWSRGGRVSGANVLTF. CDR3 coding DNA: TGTGCCAGTAGTATCGGGTGGTCGCGAGGGGGCCGGGTCTCTGGGGCCAACGTCCTGACTTTC.

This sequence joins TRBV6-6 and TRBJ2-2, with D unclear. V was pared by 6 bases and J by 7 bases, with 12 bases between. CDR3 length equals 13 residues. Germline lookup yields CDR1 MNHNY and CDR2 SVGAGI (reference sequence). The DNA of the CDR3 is TGTGCCAGCAGCCGTGACCGGAGCGGGGAGCTGTTTTTT. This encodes CASSRDRSGELFF.

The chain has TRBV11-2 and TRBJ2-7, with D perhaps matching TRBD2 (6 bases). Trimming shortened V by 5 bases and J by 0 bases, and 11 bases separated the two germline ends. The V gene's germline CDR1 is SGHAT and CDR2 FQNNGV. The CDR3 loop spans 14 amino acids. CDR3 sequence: CASSRDWSSYEQYF. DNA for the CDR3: TGTGCCAGCAGCCGGGACTGGAGCTCCTACGAGCAGTACTTC.